The 25 T cell receptor beta chains listed next were all sequenced from one sample in a study of T cells expressing NK-cell markers. After re-calling the 5' RACE reads, TCRdb lists one entry per CDR3 protein, DNA absent. This sample's table reports hundreds of thousands of distinct CDR3 sequences. Sequences were obtained from blood T cells: a sorted CD56 or NKG2C T cell subset, CD4+ or CD8+ T cells, or bulk PBMC T cells (not recorded which). All receptors come from a man aged 18 to 69 in good health.

The chain's CDR3 is CASRARDRWYNEQFF. This chain links TRBV28 with TRBJ2-1; lacking DNA, the TRBD1 call made by TCRdb goes unchecked. The germline V gene has CDR1 MDHEN and CDR2 SYDVKM. The CDR3 is 15 amino acids.

This sequence joins TRBV6-1 and TRBJ2-1; TCRdb reports TRBD1, a call that lacks DNA to check it against. The CDR3 contains 13 residues. Germline V gene sequence: CDR1 MNHNS, CDR2 SASEGT. The CDR3: CASSRTGLYEQFF.

V usage is TRBV11-2 and J usage is TRBJ2-1; TCRdb calls TRBD1, which cannot be checked without DNA. The germline CDR1 and CDR2 sequences are SGHAT and FQNNGV. This CDR3 is built from 15 residues. The CDR3 region is CASSLGGGQAGEQFF.

The chain is built from TRBV25-1 and TRBJ2-3; TCRdb outputs TRBD1, but without DNA this stays unchecked. The CDR3 is 16 residues long. CDR1 and CDR2 from the germline V gene are MGHDK and SYGVNS. The CDR3 region is CASSEVARARTDTQYF.

The chain links TRBV25-1 to TRBJ1-1; TCRdb's assignment of TRBD1 cannot be checked, as there is no DNA. The CDR3 runs 15 residues. Per the germline V gene, CDR1 is MGHDK and CDR2 is SYGVNS. The CDR3 here is CASRPTGHWNTEAFF.

The chain's CDR3 is CSVEQRHRMNTEAFF. The chain combines TRBV29-1 with TRBJ1-1; the D call from TCRdb, TRBD1, cannot be confirmed without DNA. Germline-derived CDR1 and CDR2 are SQVTM and ANQGSEA. The CDR3 covers 15 residues.

The chain links TRBV20-1 to TRBJ1-2. CDR1 and CDR2 from the germline V gene are DFQATT and SNEGSKA (reference sequence). There are 15 residues in the CDR3. The CDR3 reads CSASSAVRFFYGYTF.

The V and J genes are TRBV29-1 and TRBJ2-7. The CDR3 length is 13 residues. The V gene's germline CDR1 is SQVTM and CDR2 ANQGSEA. The CDR3 is CSVSRGIQNEQYF.

The V call is TRBV28, the J call TRBJ2-2; TCRdb indicates TRBD2, and absent DNA this call remains unverified. This CDR3 contains 16 residues. Germline values: CDR1 MDHEN, CDR2 SYDVKM. CDR3 sequence: CASTPPLAGVTGELFF.

J is TRBJ2-3 and V is TRBV4-2; the D call of TRBD2 rests on TCRdb alone, since no DNA is present to check it. CDR1 is LGHNA, CDR2 YNFKEQ, per germline. This CDR3 is built from 16 residues. CDR3 protein: CASSQAAAGSTDTQYF.

This sequence joins TRBV11-2 and TRBJ2-7; TCRdb calls TRBD1, which cannot be checked without DNA. Germline-derived CDR1 and CDR2 are SGHAT and FQNNGV. CDR3 length equals 15 residues. CDR3: CASSLDALGTYEQYF. Filled out from reference TRBV11-2 and TRBJ2-7, the complete variable domain reads EAGVAQSPRYKIIEKRQSVAFWCNPISGHATLYWYQQILGQGPKLLIQFQNNGVVDDSQLPKDRFSAERLKGVDSTLKIQPAKLEDSAVYLCASSLDALGTYEQYFGPGTRLTVT.

The J gene is TRBJ1-2, the V gene TRBV3-1. Germline loops: CDR1 LGHDT, CDR2 YNNKEL (reference sequence). The CDR3 spans 15 residues. The CDR3 loop reads CASSPMAAGNYGYTF. Filled out from reference TRBV3-1 and TRBJ1-2, the complete variable domain reads DTAVSQTPKYLVTQMGNDKSIKCEQNLGHDTMYWYKQDSKKFLKIMFSYNNKELIINETVPNRFSPKSPDKAHLNLHINSLELGDSAVYFCASSPMAAGNYGYTFGSGTRLTVV.

V is TRBV24-1 and J is TRBJ2-1; as DNA is missing, the TRBD2 call by TCRdb cannot be tested. CDR1 is KGHDR, CDR2 SFDVKD, per germline. This CDR3 comprises 16 residues. The CDR3 is CATSDPRAPRGNEQFF.

The chain carries TRBV15 and TRBJ1-6; the D call from TCRdb, TRBD1, cannot be confirmed without DNA. CDR1 is LNHNV, CDR2 YYDKDF, per germline (reference sequence). This CDR3 region has 15 residues. This chain's CDR3 is CATSRDSRVGSPLHF.

The gene calls are TRBV2 and TRBJ2-1; the TRBD2 assignment by TCRdb is unverifiable without DNA. The CDR3 runs 15 residues. CDR1 is SNHLY, CDR2 FYNNEI, per germline. This chain's CDR3 is CASSASGGAYNEQFF.

The chain has TRBV19 and TRBJ1-1; the TCRdb call, TRBD1, lacks DNA for checking. The length of the CDR3 is 15 residues. CDR1 and CDR2 from the germline V gene are LNHDA and SQIVND (reference sequence). The CDR3 protein is CASSSRRTGNTEAFF.

The V gene is TRBV6-2 or TRBV6-3, the J gene TRBJ2-2; TCRdb selects TRBD1, and the lack of DNA leaves this call unchecked. The CDR3 runs 15 residues. CDR1 MNHEY and CDR2 SVGEGT come from the germline V gene. Here the CDR3 reads CASAPWGLSAGELFF.

The chain links TRBV18 to TRBJ2-1. Germline CDR1 and CDR2: KGHSH and LQKENI. This CDR3 is 14 amino acids long. CDR3 sequence reads: CASSPPTESNEQFF.

The chain couples TRBV3-1 to TRBJ1-6; the TRBD1 assignment by TCRdb is unverifiable without DNA. The V gene's germline CDR1 is LGHDT and CDR2 YNNKEL (reference sequence). The CDR3 has 15 residues. The chain's CDR3 is CASSHVPGQGSPLHF. Together with reference TRBV3-1 and TRBJ1-6, the CDR3 gives the full variable domain: DTAVSQTPKYLVTQMGNDKSIKCEQNLGHDTMYWYKQDSKKFLKIMFSYNNKELIINETVPNRFSPKSPDKAHLNLHINSLELGDSAVYFCASSHVPGQGSPLHFGNGTRLTVT.

The gene calls are TRBV28 and TRBJ2-7. Germline lookup yields CDR1 MDHEN and CDR2 SYDVKM. The CDR3 runs to 16 residues. CDR3 protein: CASSSSIRSIRYEQYF.

The chain carries TRBV24-1 and TRBJ1-2; TCRdb names TRBD1, which stays unverified in the absence of DNA. The CDR3 is made up of 16 amino acids. Germline values: CDR1 KGHDR, CDR2 SFDVKD. CDR3 sequence: CATSGFGQGESYGYTF.

J is TRBJ2-1 and V is TRBV5-1; the D call from TCRdb, TRBD1, cannot be confirmed without DNA. This CDR3 region has 15 residues. The germline V gene encodes CDR1 SGHRS and CDR2 YFSETQ. Here the CDR3 reads CASSSGAMGGDEQFF.

This sequence joins TRBV10-2 and TRBJ1-6; with no DNA, the TCRdb D assignment of TRBD1 cannot be verified. CDR1 WSHSY and CDR2 SAAADI come from the germline V gene. The CDR3 has 18 residues. CDR3 loop: CASRGRGDRGDISSPLHF.

The chain couples TRBV20-1 to TRBJ1-6; TCRdb lists TRBD1, though no DNA is available to test this call. CDR1 is DFQATT and CDR2 is SNEGSKA in the germline V gene (reference sequence). This CDR3 has 14 residues. The CDR3 sequence is CSARSRDRASPLHF.

This chain links TRBV6-1 with TRBJ2-7; absent DNA, TCRdb's TRBD1 call cannot be checked. This CDR3 comprises 13 residues. CDR1 MNHNS and CDR2 SASEGT come from the germline V gene. The CDR3 protein is CASTPTGKYEQYF.